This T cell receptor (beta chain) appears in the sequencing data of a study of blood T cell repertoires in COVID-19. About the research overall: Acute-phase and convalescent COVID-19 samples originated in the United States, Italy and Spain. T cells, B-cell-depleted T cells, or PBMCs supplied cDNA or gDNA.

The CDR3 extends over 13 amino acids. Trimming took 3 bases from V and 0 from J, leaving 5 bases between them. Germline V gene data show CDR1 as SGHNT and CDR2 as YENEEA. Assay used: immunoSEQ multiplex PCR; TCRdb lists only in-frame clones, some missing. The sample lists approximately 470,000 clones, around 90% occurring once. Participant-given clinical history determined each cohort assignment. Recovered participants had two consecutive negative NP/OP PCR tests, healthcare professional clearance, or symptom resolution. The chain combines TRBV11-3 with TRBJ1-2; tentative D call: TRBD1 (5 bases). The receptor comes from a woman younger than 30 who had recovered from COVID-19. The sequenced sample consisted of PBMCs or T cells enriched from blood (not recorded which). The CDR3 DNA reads TGTGCCAGCAGCTTGGGGCCTAACTATGGCTACACCTTC. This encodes CASSLGPNYGYTF.